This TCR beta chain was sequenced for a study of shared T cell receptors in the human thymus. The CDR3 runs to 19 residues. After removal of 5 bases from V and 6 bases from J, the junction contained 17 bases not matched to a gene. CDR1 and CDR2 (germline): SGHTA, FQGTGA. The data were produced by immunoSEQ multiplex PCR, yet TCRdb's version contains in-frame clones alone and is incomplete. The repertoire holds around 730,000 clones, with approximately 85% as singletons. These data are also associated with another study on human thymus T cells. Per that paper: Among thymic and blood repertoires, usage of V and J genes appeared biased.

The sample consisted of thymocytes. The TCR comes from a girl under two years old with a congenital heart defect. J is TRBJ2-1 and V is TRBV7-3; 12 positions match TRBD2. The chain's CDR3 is CASSPETGDPSGGGNEQFF. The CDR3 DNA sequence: TGTGCCAGCAGCCCAGAGACAGGAGACCCTAGCGGGGGGGGCAATGAGCAGTTCTTC.